What follows describes a single TCR beta chain. As handled by the study authors: Quantification of nucleated cells was approximated via reference gene primer amplification. The protocol was immunoSEQ multiplex PCR, while the TCRdb copy is restricted to in-frame clones and leaves out a portion. The V and J calls and clone size are taken from that table; D and trimming were inferred from the DNA. Counted here are 300,000 to 350,000 clones, 87% occurring once; the ten biggest clones make up around 6%. Germline CDR1 SGHDT, CDR2 YYEEEE. The V end was cut by 4 bases, the J end by 6 bases, with 23 bases between. The CDR3 contains 17 residues. One Seattle source followed patients from active infection through their disease course. The sample belongs to a study of blood T cell repertoires in COVID-19. Study summary: In each case, the material was cDNA or gDNA derived from T cells, B-cell-depleted T cells, or PBMCs.

The chain employs TRBV5-6 and TRBJ2-1; D is perhaps TRBD2 (5 bases). The TCR was taken from a woman aged 45-65 years with COVID-19, enrolled during active disease. Sequencing input: peripheral blood. CDR3 in amino acids: CASSPRAGIPRPNEQFF. CDR3 DNA: TGTGCCAGCAGCCCGCGGGCCGGGATCCCCCGGCCCAATGAGCAGTTCTTC. The variable domain in full, completed from reference TRBV5-6 and TRBJ2-1, reads DAGVTQSPTHLIKTRGQQVTLRCSPKSGHDTVSWYQQALGQGPQFIFQYYEEEERQRGNFPDRFSGHQFPNYSSELNVNALLLGDSALYLCASSPRAGIPRPNEQFFGPGTRLTVL.